These 30 T cell receptor beta chains share one sample of origin, sequenced in a study of T cells after yellow fever vaccination. Each CDR3 protein is one row after TCRdb ran MiXCR on the 5' RACE reads. Altogether roughly 150,000 distinct CDR3 sequences are present, 6% to 7.5% being singletons, with the ten largest covering about 2.5%. This specimen consisted of CD4+ T cells sorted from PBMCs, obtained roughly 5 days after the first yellow fever vaccination. These receptors were collected from a man aged 18 to 30 who received the YFV17D yellow fever vaccine.

This clonotype was detected ten times or more. The chain recombines TRBV12-3 or TRBV12-4 with TRBJ1-3; possibly TRBD1 for D (6 bases). The V end lost 8 bases, the J end lost 0 bases, and 8 bases lay between the germline ends. The CDR3 totals 13 residues. In nucleotides, the CDR3 is TGTGCCAGCGACAGGAACTCTGGAAACACCATATATTTT. This encodes CASDRNSGNTIYF.

The gene calls are TRBV5-1 and TRBJ2-1; 9 bases agree with TRBD1. V trimming: 4 bases; J trimming: 8 bases; junction bases outside the gene matches: 7. The CDR3 is made up of 14 amino acids. From germline, CDR1 is SGHRS and CDR2 YFSETQ. The CDR3 here is CASSLDRGIDEQFF. CDR3 DNA: TGCGCCAGCAGCCTGGACAGGGGAATCGATGAGCAGTTCTTC.

This clonotype was detected ten times or more. The chain carries TRBV24-1 and TRBJ2-2; D perhaps matches TRBD1 (5 bases). CDR3 length: 16 residues. V lost 2 bases, J lost 0 bases, and 9 bases lay in between. CDR1 KGHDR and CDR2 SFDVKD come from the germline V gene. DNA of the CDR3: TGTGCCACCAGTGATTCTCGACAGCCGAACACCGGGGAGCTGTTTTTT. Residues: CATSDSRQPNTGELFF.

CDR3 amino acids: CASSTSGGGEETQYF. The CDR3 DNA is TGTGCCAGCAGTACTAGCGGGGGCGGAGAAGAGACCCAGTACTTC. The J gene is TRBJ2-5, the V gene TRBV28, with 11 bases identical to TRBD2. J was trimmed by 3 bases and V by 5 bases; bases with no gene match: 5. CDR1 and CDR2 from the germline V gene are MDHEN and SYDVKM. The CDR3 spans 15 residues.

Here the CDR3 DNA reads TGTGCCAGCAGCCGGGACCAAACTTATGGCTACACCTTC. Translation: CASSRDQTYGYTF. The chain carries TRBV7-2 and TRBJ1-2, with a tentative D call TRBD1 (5 bases). The CDR3 runs to 13 residues. Between the trimmed V and J ends, which lost 5 bases and 5 bases, there was a span of 12 bases. Germline assignment: CDR1 SGHTA and CDR2 FQGNSA. Filled out from reference TRBV7-2 and TRBJ1-2, the complete variable domain reads GAGVSQSPSNKVTEKGKDVELRCDPISGHTALYWYRQSLGQGLEFLIYFQGNSAPDKSGLPSDRFSAERTGGSVSTLTIQRTQQEDSAVYLCASSRDQTYGYTFGSGTRLTVV.

This chain connects TRBV11-2 to TRBJ1-2; no firm D call. V was trimmed by 0 bases and J by 12 bases, leaving 14 bases between them. The CDR3 has 13 amino acids. Germline V gene sequence: CDR1 SGHAT, CDR2 FQNNGV. The chain's CDR3 is CASSLDDWSANTF. The DNA for the CDR3 is TGTGCCAGCAGCTTAGACGATTGGTCGGCCAACACCTTC.

This clonotype was found many times. The gene calls are TRBV10-2 and TRBJ1-5, with no clear D. CDR1 is WSHSY, CDR2 SAAADI, per germline. The CDR3 loop spans 15 amino acids. With 3 bases removed from V and 2 bases from J, the gap between germline ends came to 11 bases. The CDR3 DNA follows: TGCGCCAGCAGTGATAGTAATACTGGCAATCAGCCCCAGCATTTT. This codes for CASSDSNTGNQPQHF.

The chain combines TRBV11-1 with TRBJ2-2, with 11 bases that match TRBD1. Per germline, CDR1 SGHAT and CDR2 FQDESV (reference sequence). There are 19 residues in the CDR3. V shed 0 bases and J 4 bases; nucleotides not matched to a gene: 10. The CDR3 DNA reads TGTGCCAGCAGCTTAGCCATCCAGGACAGGGGGCTGGGCACCGGGGAGCTGTTTTTT. Its protein is CASSLAIQDRGLGTGELFF.

The chain couples TRBV5-4 to TRBJ2-5; 11 bases fit TRBD2. Germline V gene sequence: CDR1 SGHNT, CDR2 YYREEE (reference sequence). The V segment lost 3 bases and the J segment 5 bases; nucleotides outside the gene matches: 9. The CDR3 consists of 16 residues. For the CDR3, the DNA is TGTGCCAGCAGCTCCGGTGATAGCGGGGGGGAGGAGACCCAGTACTTC. This translates into CASSSGDSGGEETQYF. The full variable domain, completed using reference TRBV5-4 and TRBJ2-5, is ETGVTQSPTHLIKTRGQQVTLRCSSQSGHNTVSWYQQALGQGPQFIFQYYREEENGRGNFPPRFSGLQFPNYSSELNVNALELDDSALYLCASSSGDSGGEETQYFGPGTRLLVL.

The chain carries TRBV7-3 and TRBJ2-2, with 7 positions matching TRBD1. CDR1 SGHTA and CDR2 FQGTGA come from the germline V gene. Trimming at V came to 5 bases and at J to 0 bases, leaving 21 bases not matched to a gene. The CDR3 runs to 21 residues. CDR3 amino acids: CASSRYPGQPSSFANTGELFF. For the CDR3, the DNA is TGTGCCAGCAGCCGGTACCCGGGACAGCCTTCTTCTTTCGCGAACACCGGGGAGCTGTTTTTT.

This clonotype was observed at least ten times. The chain couples TRBV7-3 to TRBJ2-1, with D possibly matching TRBD2 (5 bases). CDR3 length: 17 residues. Trimming shortened V by 5 bases and J by 7 bases, and 24 bases separated the two germline ends. The germline gives CDR1 SGHTA, CDR2 FQGTGA. CDR3 sequence: CASSLSPLGFSGNEQFF. For the CDR3, the DNA is TGTGCCAGCAGCCTGTCCCCATTGGGCTTCTCGGGGAATGAGCAGTTCTTC.

This clonotype has ten or more counts. J is TRBJ2-1 and V is TRBV6-5; either TRBD1 or TRBD2 may fit D (5 bases each). V was trimmed by 0 bases and J by 5 bases, leaving 14 bases between them. The CDR3 loop spans 16 amino acids. Germline CDR1 reads MNHEY; CDR2 reads SVGAGI. The CDR3 DNA is TGTGCCAGCAGTTACTCGATACGGGGCCACCACAATGAGCAGTTCTTC. As protein: CASSYSIRGHHNEQFF.

This clonotype showed up many times. The V gene is TRBV11-3, the J gene TRBJ2-7; D unresolved. Per germline, CDR1 SGHNT and CDR2 YENEEA. CDR3 length: 13 amino acids. The V gene lost 6 bases and the J gene lost 7 bases, with 16 bases spanning the gap. The CDR3 bases are TGTGCCAGCAGTAAGGCTGTCCAGAGGGAGCAGTACTTC. Residues: CASSKAVQREQYF.

The V call is TRBV20-1, the J call TRBJ2-5; D call uncertain. This CDR3 has 15 amino acids. The germline V and J ends were trimmed by 6 bases and 2 bases, with 19 bases remaining between them. The germline CDR1 and CDR2 sequences are DFQATT and SNEGSKA (reference sequence). CDR3 in amino acids: CSAIQRMGRQETQYF. In nucleotides, the CDR3 is TGCAGTGCGATCCAACGGATGGGCCGACAAGAGACCCAGTACTTC.

In nucleotides, the CDR3 is TGCAGTGCTAGGGCGGGGGACGATTTACGAAACACCATATATTTT. Protein product: CSARAGDDLRNTIYF. V and J are TRBV20-1 and TRBJ1-3; the D gene is possibly TRBD1 (5 bases). Germline V gene sequence: CDR1 DFQATT, CDR2 SNEGSKA (reference sequence). The CDR3 is 15 residues long. The ends were cut back, 3 bases at V and 5 bases at J, with 17 bases in the middle.

This clonotype was found a few times. The chain is built from TRBV18 and TRBJ1-6; unclear D gene. V dropped 2 bases and J dropped 5 bases, with 10 bases sitting between them. The CDR3 runs to 15 residues. Germline lookup yields CDR1 KGHSH and CDR2 LQKENI. The CDR3 bases are TGTGCCAGCTCACCAAACGATGGTAATAATTCACCCCTCCACTTT. As protein: CASSPNDGNNSPLHF.

The chain has TRBV5-6 and TRBJ2-1; D possibly matches TRBD1 or TRBD2 (5 bases each). The germline V gene encodes CDR1 SGHDT and CDR2 YYEEEE. The V end lost 0 bases, the J end lost 8 bases, and 15 bases lay between the germline ends. This CDR3 has 15 residues. CDR3 DNA sequence: TGTGCCAGCAGCTTGGTGGGGGTAAGGTACGATGAGCAGTTCTTC. Amino acid sequence: CASSLVGVRYDEQFF.

This chain joins TRBV20-1 and TRBJ2-7; D assignment may be TRBD1 or TRBD2 (6 bases each). Trimming stripped 3 bases from V and 7 bases from J, with 13 bases between. The CDR3 totals 12 residues. Germline V gives CDR1 DFQATT, CDR2 SNEGSKA (reference sequence). The CDR3 is CSASWGAEEQYF. CDR3 DNA sequence: TGCAGTGCTAGTTGGGGGGCCGAGGAGCAGTACTTC.

The sample holds a few counts of this clonotype. CDR3 DNA sequence: TGTGCCAGCAGCCTGACTAGCGTCTACGAGCAGTACTTC. Protein product: CASSLTSVYEQYF. The chain joins TRBV5-6 to TRBJ2-7; 8 bases align to TRBD2. The germline V gene has CDR1 SGHDT and CDR2 YYEEEE. The CDR3 is made up of 13 amino acids. The V gene end was trimmed by 4 bases and the J gene end by 3 bases; junction bases not matched to a gene: 3.

This clonotype was seen ten or more times. The chain is built from TRBV28 and TRBJ2-3, with D perhaps assigned TRBD1 or TRBD2 (5 bases each). CDR3 length equals 16 residues. Deletions cut 7 bases from V and 4 bases from J, with 21 bases between. Germline CDR1 MDHEN, CDR2 SYDVKM. As DNA, the CDR3 is TGTGCCAGCAACTCCTTGGGGGTTTTTAGGGCAGATACGCAGTATTTT. Translated: CASNSLGVFRADTQYF.

Ten or more counts support this clonotype. The rearrangement links TRBV20-1 to TRBJ1-5; D gene ambiguous. V lost 1 base to trimming and J lost 2 bases, with 9 bases between them. The CDR3 sequence is 14 residues long. CDR1 is DFQATT and CDR2 is SNEGSKA in the germline V gene (reference sequence). This chain's CDR3 is CSARVPGGNQPQHF. CDR3 DNA: TGCAGTGCTAGAGTACCCGGGGGCAATCAGCCCCAGCATTTT.

There are a few counts of this clonotype. The chain carries TRBV2 and TRBJ2-5; D is undetermined. Trimming removed 7 bases from V and 4 bases from J, with 10 bases in between. Germline V gives CDR1 SNHLY, CDR2 FYNNEI. The CDR3 loop spans 12 amino acids. The CDR3 region has the DNA TGTGCCAGCAAAGTGGAGACAGAGACCCAGTACTTC. Encoded protein: CASKVETETQYF.

Only a few counts were recorded for this clonotype. The CDR3 spells CASSQGFATNEKLFF. CDR3 DNA: TGTGCCAGCAGCCAAGGGTTTGCAACTAATGAAAAACTGTTTTTT. The chain links TRBV14 to TRBJ1-4, with D unresolved. Between the trimmed V and J ends, which lost 1 base and 0 bases, there was a span of 6 bases. The CDR3 consists of 15 residues. Looked up from germline, CDR1 is SGHDN and CDR2 is FVKESK.

This clonotype was counted ten times or more. CDR3 protein: CASSQEGLAGEETQYF. In DNA, the CDR3 is TGCGCCAGCAGCCAAGAAGGGCTAGCGGGGGAGGAGACCCAGTACTTC. This chain links TRBV4-3 with TRBJ2-5; 10 nucleotides align to TRBD2. This CDR3 has 16 amino acids. Unmatched junction bases numbered 6, after V lost 0 bases and J lost 5 bases. Looked up from germline, CDR1 is LGHNA and CDR2 is YSLEER.

This clonotype has a handful of counts. V gene TRBV6-5 combines with J gene TRBJ2-2; 7 positions match TRBD2. In germline, CDR1 is MNHEY, CDR2 SVGAGI. Trimming cost V 6 bases and J 5 bases; bases outside gene matches: 6. CDR3 length: 14 residues. CDR3 nucleotide sequence: TGTGCCAGCAGATGGGGGGGAAATACCGGGGAGCTGTTTTTT. Protein: CASRWGGNTGELFF.

The sample holds many counts of this clonotype. The rearrangement joins TRBV5-1 to TRBJ2-3, with 11 bases lining up with TRBD2. The V segment lost 4 bases and the J segment 2 bases; nucleotides outside the gene matches: 6. Germline lookup yields CDR1 SGHRS and CDR2 YFSETQ. There are 16 residues in the CDR3. The CDR3 DNA sequence: TGCGCCAGCAGCGCCACTAGCGGGGGTTCCACAGATACGCAGTATTTT. The encoded protein is CASSATSGGSTDTQYF.

This clonotype showed up just a few times. CDR3 bases: TGCGCCAGCAGTGAGGAACAGGGCGGTGGCTACACCTTC. Its translation: CASSEEQGGGYTF. The chain couples TRBV10-1 to TRBJ1-2; tentative D call: TRBD1 (6 bases). The CDR3 has 13 residues. V was pared by 2 bases and J by 7 bases, with 11 bases between. Germline assignment: CDR1 WNHNN and CDR2 SYGVQD (reference sequence).

This clonotype was seen repeatedly, ten times or more. The chain's CDR3 is CASSTGIQNSPLHF. The CDR3 bases are TGTGCCAGCAGCACAGGGATTCAAAATTCACCCCTCCACTTT. This rearrangement joins TRBV7-3 to TRBJ1-6; D perhaps matches TRBD1 (6 bases). The CDR3 length is 14 residues. Trimming left V 5 bases short and J 7 bases short, with 12 bases between. Germline loops: CDR1 SGHTA, CDR2 FQGTGA.

This clonotype was recorded at least ten times. The gene calls are TRBV20-1 and TRBJ2-5, with 9 bases matching TRBD1. CDR1 and CDR2 (germline): DFQATT, SNEGSKA (reference sequence). Trimming cost V 5 bases and J 5 bases; bases outside gene matches: 3. The CDR3 runs 12 residues. In nucleotides, the CDR3 is TGCAGTGCTCCTGACAGGGGGGAGACCCAGTACTTC. It is translated as CSAPDRGETQYF.

This clonotype was counted ten times or more. The chain's CDR3 is CASSPPGLAGLDTQYF. CDR3 bases: TGTGCCAGCAGTCCTCCGGGACTAGCGGGTCTGGATACGCAGTATTTT. V usage is TRBV6-1 and J usage is TRBJ2-3, with 12 bases fitting TRBD2. This CDR3 has 16 residues. V was pared by 5 bases and J by 6 bases, with 9 bases of the junction left unmatched. Looked up from germline, CDR1 is MNHNS and CDR2 is SASEGT.